This is a list of T cell receptor beta chains from one sample in a study of Ad26.COV2.S vaccination and SARS-CoV-2 variants. The data were produced by immunoSEQ multiplex PCR, yet TCRdb's version contains in-frame clones alone and is incomplete. The sample holds more than 300,000 clones, roughly 91% seen once. The starting material was peripheral blood, obtained in a trial of Ad26.COV2.S vaccine versus placebo. The receptors were gathered from a person between 18 and 59 years old who received the Ad26.COV2.S COVID-19 vaccine or a placebo. Each CDR3 is given with its conserved first and last residue. The D gene is left open where the match is weak. For some rows the clone size is stated as once, few or many, or as a class when expanded; others skip it.

v_call: TRBV6-1; clone_size: .; d_call: .; j_call: TRBJ2-7; cdr3_nt: TGTGCCAGCAGTGACGAACCCCAAAATATCTACGAGCAGTACTTC; cdr3_aa: CASSDEPQNIYEQYF
v_call: TRBV5-1; clone_size: .; d_call: TRBD2; j_call: TRBJ2-3; cdr3_nt: TGCGCCAGCAGCTATAATATAGCGGGGGCGACAGATACGCAGTATTTT; cdr3_aa: CASSYNIAGATDTQYF
v_call: TRBV7-9; clone_size: .; d_call: .; j_call: TRBJ1-4; cdr3_nt: TGTGCCAGCAGCCGGGAAACAACTAATGAAAAACTGTTTTTT; cdr3_aa: CASSRETTNEKLFF
v_call: TRBV7-9; clone_size: .; d_call: .; j_call: TRBJ2-3; cdr3_nt: TGTGCCAGCAGCTTAGACGGGGCGGAGACAGATACGCAGTATTTT; cdr3_aa: CASSLDGAETDTQYF
v_call: TRBV9; clone_size: .; d_call: TRBD1; j_call: TRBJ2-7; cdr3_nt: TGTGCCAGCAGCCCGAGACAGGGGAGCTCCTACGAGCAGTACTTC; cdr3_aa: CASSPRQGSSYEQYF
v_call: TRBV6-1; clone_size: .; d_call: TRBD1; j_call: TRBJ2-1; cdr3_nt: TGTGCCAGCAGTGTCGAGGGACAGGCGACCTACAATGAGCAGTTCTTC; cdr3_aa: CASSVEGQATYNEQFF
v_call: TRBV29-1; clone_size: .; d_call: .; j_call: TRBJ1-2; cdr3_nt: TGCAGCGTTGATGAGGGGCGCGCTGGAGACTATGGCTACACCTTC; cdr3_aa: CSVDEGRAGDYGYTF
v_call: TRBV27; clone_size: .; d_call: .; j_call: TRBJ2-5; cdr3_nt: TGTGCCAGCAGCCCGGGGGATTTCCAAGAGACCCAGTACTTC; cdr3_aa: CASSPGDFQETQYF
v_call: TRBV25-1; clone_size: .; d_call: TRBD2; j_call: TRBJ2-7; cdr3_nt: TGTGCCAGCAGTCCTCGACCGGGACTAGCGGGGGTCGCGCACGAGCAGTACTTC; cdr3_aa: CASSPRPGLAGVAHEQYF
v_call: TRBV5-6; clone_size: once; d_call: .; j_call: TRBJ2-1; cdr3_nt: TGTGCCAGCAGCTTGACGGGGTTTGAGCAGTTCTTC; cdr3_aa: CASSLTGFEQFF
v_call: TRBV6-1; clone_size: .; d_call: TRBD1; j_call: TRBJ2-7; cdr3_nt: TGTGCCAGCAGTGAAGTCGGGACAGGGGGTTTGTACGAGCAGTACTTC; cdr3_aa: CASSEVGTGGLYEQYF
v_call: TRBV4-1; clone_size: few; d_call: TRBD2; j_call: TRBJ2-1; cdr3_nt: TGCGCCAGCAGCCGGTTACTAGCGGGAGATGATGAGCAGTTCTTC; cdr3_aa: CASSRLLAGDDEQFF
v_call: TRBV7-6; clone_size: .; d_call: .; j_call: TRBJ2-5; cdr3_nt: TGTGCCAGCAGCTTAGAACTGCGAGAGACCCAGTACTTC; cdr3_aa: CASSLELRETQYF
v_call: TRBV11-2; clone_size: .; d_call: .; j_call: TRBJ1-2; cdr3_nt: TGTGCCAGCAGCTTAGGAGGCTCCTATGGCTACACCTTC; cdr3_aa: CASSLGGSYGYTF
v_call: TRBV4-2; clone_size: once; d_call: TRBD2; j_call: TRBJ2-3; cdr3_nt: TGTGCCAGCAGCCACAAGACCGGGACTAGCGGGCCGTCTAGCACAGATACGCAGTATTTT; cdr3_aa: CASSHKTGTSGPSSTDTQYF
v_call: TRBV6-5; clone_size: .; d_call: .; j_call: TRBJ2-2; cdr3_nt: TGTGCCAGCAGTTACTCCCTAGACGAGGCCGGGGAGCTGTTTTTT; cdr3_aa: CASSYSLDEAGELFF
v_call: TRBV19; clone_size: .; d_call: TRBD1; j_call: TRBJ2-1; cdr3_nt: TGTGCCAGTTCGGACAGGGCCAATGAGCAGTTCTTC; cdr3_aa: CASSDRANEQFF
v_call: TRBV27; clone_size: .; d_call: .; j_call: TRBJ2-1; cdr3_nt: TGTGCCAGCAGTAGAAGGACCAACAATGAGCAGTTCTTC; cdr3_aa: CASSRRTNNEQFF
v_call: TRBV28; clone_size: .; d_call: TRBD2; j_call: TRBJ2-5; cdr3_nt: TGTGCCAGTAGGGGACTAGCGGGAGAAGAGACCCAGTACTTC; cdr3_aa: CASRGLAGEETQYF
v_call: TRBV15; clone_size: .; d_call: .; j_call: TRBJ2-3; cdr3_nt: TGTGCCACCAGCAGAGCGGAAAGCACAGATACGCAGTATTTT; cdr3_aa: CATSRAESTDTQYF
v_call: TRBV19; clone_size: .; d_call: TRBD1; j_call: TRBJ1-3; cdr3_nt: TGTGCCAGTCGACCGGGAGGCTTGGGGACAGTCTTCTCTGGAAACACCATATATTTT; cdr3_aa: CASRPGGLGTVFSGNTIYF
v_call: TRBV19; clone_size: .; d_call: TRBD1; j_call: TRBJ2-1; cdr3_nt: TGTGCCAGTAGTACCCGGACAGGGGGCTTTGAGCAGTTCTTC; cdr3_aa: CASSTRTGGFEQFF
v_call: TRBV3-1/TRBV3-2; clone_size: .; d_call: .; j_call: TRBJ1-4; cdr3_nt: TGTGCCAGCAGCCAAGCGGGGGCTGGTGAAAAACTGTTTTTT; cdr3_aa: CASSQAGAGEKLFF
v_call: TRBV11-1; clone_size: .; d_call: TRBD1; j_call: TRBJ2-7; cdr3_nt: TGTGCCAGCAGTTCAGACAGGGGGTCTGCGCAGTACTTC; cdr3_aa: CASSSDRGSAQYF
v_call: TRBV28; clone_size: .; d_call: TRBD2; j_call: TRBJ2-4; cdr3_nt: TGTGCCAGCAGTCCCCCAGCGGGAGAAGTGTACATTCAGTACTTC; cdr3_aa: CASSPPAGEVYIQYF
v_call: TRBV9; clone_size: .; d_call: TRBD2; j_call: TRBJ2-3; cdr3_nt: TGTGCCAGCAGCGTAGTAGCCGGGACTACCACAGATACGCAGTATTTT; cdr3_aa: CASSVVAGTTTDTQYF
v_call: TRBV7-2; clone_size: .; d_call: .; j_call: TRBJ2-1; cdr3_nt: TGTGCCAGCAGCTACCCCCCCAATGAGCAGTTCTTC; cdr3_aa: CASSYPPNEQFF
v_call: TRBV6-4; clone_size: .; d_call: TRBD2; j_call: TRBJ2-1; cdr3_nt: TGTGCCAGCAGCATTAGCGGGGGCGATGAGCAGTTCTTC; cdr3_aa: CASSISGGDEQFF
v_call: TRBV5-6; clone_size: .; d_call: TRBD2; j_call: TRBJ2-7; cdr3_nt: TGTGCCAGCAGCTTGGGAGCGGGAGGGACCTACGAGCAGTACTTC; cdr3_aa: CASSLGAGGTYEQYF
v_call: TRBV6-2/TRBV6-3; clone_size: few; d_call: TRBD1; j_call: TRBJ1-2; cdr3_nt: TGTGCCAGCAGCAACCAACGGGACAGTACCCATGGCTACACCTTC; cdr3_aa: CASSNQRDSTHGYTF
v_call: TRBV7-6; clone_size: .; d_call: TRBD1; j_call: TRBJ2-7; cdr3_nt: TGTGCCAGCAGCTTAGCCCCGGGACAGGGTGACTACGAGCAGTACTTC; cdr3_aa: CASSLAPGQGDYEQYF
v_call: TRBV5-4; clone_size: .; d_call: TRBD2; j_call: TRBJ2-5; cdr3_nt: TGTGCCAGCAGCAGGGGCCCGGGAGGGTACCAAGAGACCCAGTACTTC; cdr3_aa: CASSRGPGGYQETQYF
v_call: TRBV5-6; clone_size: .; d_call: TRBD1; j_call: TRBJ1-6; cdr3_nt: TGTGCCAGCAGCCGGCGGACAGGCCACGAAAATTCACCCCTCCACTTT; cdr3_aa: CASSRRTGHENSPLHF
v_call: TRBV4-1; clone_size: once; d_call: TRBD1; j_call: TRBJ1-2; cdr3_nt: TGCGCCAGCAGCCAAGATACAGGGGTCGGCTCTTTTAACTATGGCTACACCTTC; cdr3_aa: CASSQDTGVGSFNYGYTF
v_call: TRBV28; clone_size: .; d_call: .; j_call: TRBJ2-5; cdr3_nt: TGTGCCAGCAGTTTGGGGGGGACAGAGTTAATTCGACAGTACTTC; cdr3_aa: CASSLGGTELIRQYF
v_call: TRBV5-6; clone_size: .; d_call: TRBD1; j_call: TRBJ2-5; cdr3_nt: TGTGCCAGCAGCGTAGAAGGACAGGGCTTACTAGAGACCCAGTACTTC; cdr3_aa: CASSVEGQGLLETQYF
v_call: TRBV15; clone_size: few; d_call: .; j_call: TRBJ2-6; cdr3_nt: TGTGCCACCAGCCGAGAAGCCGACTCTGGGGCCAACGTCCTGACTTTC; cdr3_aa: CATSREADSGANVLTF
v_call: TRBV10-3; clone_size: .; d_call: TRBD1; j_call: TRBJ1-2; cdr3_nt: TGTGCCATCAGTGAGGTGACAGGGGAAAGGGTTGTTAGTGGCTACACCTTC; cdr3_aa: CAISEVTGERVVSGYTF
v_call: TRBV27; clone_size: once; d_call: TRBD2; j_call: TRBJ2-2; cdr3_nt: TGTGCCAGCAGACTTACAGCGGGAGGGCGGACCGGGGAGCTGTTTTTT; cdr3_aa: CASRLTAGGRTGELFF
v_call: TRBV28; clone_size: .; d_call: TRBD1; j_call: TRBJ1-4; cdr3_nt: TGTGCCAGCAATACCGGGACAGGGCATCGAAAACTGTTTTTT; cdr3_aa: CASNTGTGHRKLFF